This entry lists 28 T cell receptor beta chains sequenced from one sample in a study of blood T cell repertoires in COVID-19. Clones were read by immunoSEQ multiplex PCR, and TCRdb kept only the in-frame ones, dropping some. The sample includes fewer than 120,000 clones, 88% of them seen just once. Sequences were obtained from peripheral blood. Receptors were obtained from a woman between 45 and 65 years old with acute or convalescent COVID-19.

The CDR3 loop is CASSPWLAGANNEQFF. The CDR3 DNA sequence: TGTGCCAGCAGCCCTTGGCTAGCGGGAGCAAATAATGAGCAGTTCTTC. The chain is built from TRBV7-8 and TRBJ2-1, with 10 nucleotides matching TRBD2. From germline, CDR1 is SGHVS and CDR2 FQNEAQ. The CDR3 sequence is 16 residues long. The trim removed 5 bases at V and 7 bases at J, leaving 11 bases unmatched.

This clone was detected only a few times. The V gene is TRBV7-2, the J gene TRBJ1-1; 9 positions match TRBD1. The ends lost 5 bases at V and 6 bases at J; junction bases unmatched: 10. The germline V gene has CDR1 SGHTA and CDR2 FQGNSA. The CDR3 length is 15 residues. This chain's CDR3 is CASSISGQGISEAFF. The CDR3, as DNA: TGTGCCAGCAGCATATCGGGACAGGGAATCTCTGAAGCTTTCTTT.

The chain has TRBV4-1 and TRBJ2-7; D is possibly TRBD1 (5 bases). The CDR3 runs 15 residues. In germline, CDR1 is MGHRA, CDR2 YSYEKL. Trimming cost V 1 base and J 9 bases, with 19 bases left between them. The CDR3 is CASSQVDLQVRVQYF. The CDR3 coding sequence is TGCGCCAGCAGCCAAGTCGACCTACAGGTCCGGGTGCAGTACTTC.

The V and J genes are TRBV19 and TRBJ2-6; TRBD1 aligns across 8 bases. The V segment lost 5 bases and the J segment 1 base; nucleotides outside the gene matches: 10. This CDR3 has 18 amino acids. Looked up from germline, CDR1 is LNHDA and CDR2 is SQIVND (reference sequence). DNA for the CDR3: TGTGCCAGTAGTCCCGGGACAGGTTATGGATCTGGGGCCAACGTCCTGACTTTC. It yields the protein CASSPGTGYGSGANVLTF.

This chain links TRBV7-9 with TRBJ1-6; D ambiguous. V lost 3 bases to trimming and J lost 7 bases, with 10 bases between them. The germline V gene has CDR1 SEHNR and CDR2 FQNEAQ (reference sequence). The CDR3 sequence is 14 residues long. CDR3 protein: CASSFAGGNSPLHF. DNA for the CDR3: TGTGCCAGCAGCTTTGCAGGAGGGAATTCACCCCTCCACTTT.

The rearrangement links TRBV19 to TRBJ1-4, with 7 positions matching TRBD1. Trimming at V came to 1 base and at J to 4 bases, leaving 3 bases not matched to a gene. Germline V CDR1 and CDR2: LNHDA, SQIVND (reference sequence). The CDR3 totals 15 residues. The chain's CDR3 is CASSIATGFNEKLFF. CDR3 coding DNA: TGTGCCAGTAGTATAGCGACAGGGTTTAATGAAAAACTGTTTTTT.

This clone was picked up one time. The chain uses TRBV12-3 or TRBV12-4 and TRBJ1-2; D is uncertain. V gave up 5 bases and J gave up 3 bases, with 10 bases separating them. The CDR3 is 13 residues long. The CDR3 DNA reads as TGTGCCAGCAGTCCCTCCTTCGACTATGGCTACACCTTC. Protein product: CASSPSFDYGYTF.

The V call is TRBV19, the J call TRBJ2-7; D perhaps matches TRBD2 (6 bases). The ends were cut back, 3 bases at V and 1 base at J, with 10 bases in the middle. This CDR3 has 14 residues. CDR1 is LNHDA, CDR2 SQIVND, per germline (reference sequence). In DNA, the CDR3 is TGTGCCAGTAGTATCCGCGGGGAATCCTACGAGCAGTACTTC. Translating it yields CASSIRGESYEQYF.

The chain has TRBV28 and TRBJ1-2, with unresolved D. Germline CDR1 and CDR2: MDHEN and SYDVKM. The CDR3 has 11 amino acids. V lost 3 bases, J lost 5 bases, and 4 bases lay in between. This CDR3 is CASSFGYGYTF. The CDR3 bases are TGTGCCAGCAGTTTCGGGTATGGCTACACCTTC.

The chain has TRBV6-5 and TRBJ2-7; 10 nucleotides line up with TRBD1. CDR3 size: 14 residues. The V segment lost 6 bases and the J segment 5 bases; nucleotides outside the gene matches: 7. Germline CDR1 MNHEY, CDR2 SVGAGI. The CDR3 is CASSQDRGDHEQYF. CDR3 in DNA: TGTGCCAGCAGCCAGGACAGGGGGGACCACGAGCAGTACTTC.

V gene TRBV6-5 combines with J gene TRBJ1-2, with 10 bases aligning to TRBD1. The CDR3 has 14 amino acids. The V gene end was trimmed by 2 bases and the J gene end by 8 bases; junction bases not matched to a gene: 5. Germline assignment: CDR1 MNHEY and CDR2 SVGAGI. CDR3 sequence: CASSYGDRGAGYTF. The CDR3 nucleotides are TGTGCCAGCAGTTACGGGGACAGGGGCGCAGGCTACACCTTC.

J is TRBJ2-1 and V is TRBV9; the match to TRBD2 covers 8 bases. V gave up 3 bases and J gave up 0 bases; unmatched junction bases: 5. This CDR3 spans 16 amino acids. CDR1 and CDR2 (germline): SGDLS, YYNGEE. CDR3 in DNA: TGTGCCAGCAGCGCTGCCGGGACTAGCTCCTACAATGAGCAGTTCTTC. Residues: CASSAAGTSSYNEQFF. The whole variable domain, filled in from reference TRBV9 and TRBJ2-1, reads DSGVTQTPKHLITATGQRVTLRCSPRSGDLSVYWYQQSLDQGLQFLIQYYNGEERAKGNILERFSAQQFPDLHSELNLSSLELGDSALYFCASSAAGTSSYNEQFFGPGTRLTVL.

CDR3 nucleotide sequence: TGTGCCAGCAGCACTTCGACAGGGGGGAGTGAAAAACTGTTTTTT. Translation gives CASSTSTGGSEKLFF. V is TRBV7-9 and J is TRBJ1-4, with 9 positions matching TRBD1. The CDR3 totals 15 residues. Per the germline V gene, CDR1 is SEHNR and CDR2 is FQNEAQ (reference sequence). The V segment lost 5 bases and the J segment 7 bases; nucleotides outside the gene matches: 8. Full variable domain (outside the CDR3, taken from reference TRBV7-9 and TRBJ1-4): DTGVSQNPRHKITKRGQNVTFRCDPISEHNRLYWYRQTLGQGPEFLTYFQNEAQLEKSRLLSDRFSAERPKGSFSTLEIQRTEQGDSAMYLCASSTSTGGSEKLFFGSGTQLSVL.

This sequence joins TRBV2 and TRBJ2-3, with D tentatively TRBD2 (6 bases). Germline assignment: CDR1 SNHLY and CDR2 FYNNEI. V was shortened by 7 bases and J by 4 bases, with 18 bases between the two germline ends. The CDR3 length is 15 residues. The chain's CDR3 is CASTLTGTSADTQYF. DNA of the CDR3: TGTGCCAGCACCCTAACCGGGACTTCGGCAGATACGCAGTATTTT.

The V and J genes are TRBV9 and TRBJ2-2; a possible D gene is TRBD1 (5 bases). The germline V gene encodes CDR1 SGDLS and CDR2 YYNGEE. CDR3 length: 16 amino acids. The germline V and J ends were trimmed by 0 bases and 5 bases, with 14 bases remaining between them. The CDR3 DNA follows: TGTGCCAGCAGCGTAGAACAGGCGGCGGTTACCGGGGAGCTGTTTTTT. Its translation is CASSVEQAAVTGELFF.

The chain links TRBV2 to TRBJ2-5, with 8 bases identical to TRBD2. The V gene's germline CDR1 is SNHLY and CDR2 FYNNEI. This CDR3 region has 12 residues. J was trimmed by 10 bases and V by 4 bases; bases with no gene match: 5. The CDR3 bases are TGTGCCAGCAGTGGGGGACTAGTCGGCCAGTACTTC. Protein: CASSGGLVGQYF.

This chain connects TRBV2 to TRBJ1-5, with D unresolved. The CDR3 extends over 13 amino acids. V gave up 6 bases and J gave up 4 bases, with 10 bases separating them. Germline CDR1 and CDR2: SNHLY and FYNNEI. CDR3 DNA: TGTGCCAGCAGCGAGGGAGGTAATCAGCCCCAGCATTTT. Translated: CASSEGGNQPQHF.

V is TRBV7-2 and J is TRBJ1-3, with TRBD1 identical over 11 bases. J was trimmed by 4 bases and V by 5 bases; bases with no gene match: 7. The CDR3 length is 16 residues. Per the germline V gene, CDR1 is SGHTA and CDR2 is FQGNSA. The DNA of the CDR3 is TGTGCCAGCAGCCCCCTGGACAGGGGGCGAGGAAACACCATATATTTT. It yields the protein CASSPLDRGRGNTIYF. Full variable domain (rest looked up from reference TRBV7-2 and TRBJ1-3): GAGVSQSPSNKVTEKGKDVELRCDPISGHTALYWYRQSLGQGLEFLIYFQGNSAPDKSGLPSDRFSAERTGGSVSTLTIQRTQQEDSAVYLCASSPLDRGRGNTIYFGEGSWLTVV.

V is TRBV30 and J is TRBJ1-5, with a weak D call TRBD1 (6 bases). CDR1 is GTSNPN and CDR2 is SVGIG in the germline V gene (reference sequence). CDR3 length: 21 residues. Deletions cut 3 bases from V and 0 bases from J, with 30 bases between. The CDR3: CAWSPDLRGGAIVYSNQPQHF. CDR3 coding DNA: TGTGCCTGGAGCCCAGACCTCAGAGGGGGGGCGATCGTCTATAGCAATCAGCCCCAGCATTTT.

The gene calls are TRBV14 and TRBJ2-5; no clear D. Germline lookup yields CDR1 SGHDN and CDR2 FVKESK. The CDR3 is 15 residues long. V was trimmed by 0 bases and J by 1 base, leaving 9 bases between them. In nucleotides, the CDR3 is TGTGCCAGCAGCCAAGATTCAGGCTTCCAAGAGACCCAGTACTTC. Residues: CASSQDSGFQETQYF.

V gene TRBV6-5 combines with J gene TRBJ2-1; D is undetermined. Germline values: CDR1 MNHEY, CDR2 SVGAGI. V lost 8 bases and J lost 0, with 14 bases in between. CDR3 size: 15 residues. Here the CDR3 reads CASLGSASSYNEQFF. CDR3 bases: TGTGCCAGCTTAGGTTCAGCGAGCTCCTACAATGAGCAGTTCTTC.

This sequence joins TRBV7-5 and TRBJ1-5; TRBD1, the D gene given by the table, was not confirmed from the DNA. TRBV7-5 is annotated as a pseudogene. This CDR3 has 19 amino acids. Here the CDR3 reads CVSAVRFGTDDYSNQPQHF. For the CDR3, the DNA is TGTGTCAGCGCCGTTCGATTTGGGACAGATGATTATAGCAATCAGCCCCAGCATTTT.

The V and J genes are TRBV9 and TRBJ1-1; 9 nucleotides line up with TRBD1. This CDR3 spans 16 amino acids. The trim removed 3 bases at V and 3 bases at J, leaving 9 bases unmatched. Germline values: CDR1 SGDLS, CDR2 YYNGEE. The CDR3 region is CASSATTGTGYTEAFF. The CDR3, as DNA: TGTGCCAGCAGCGCCACTACCGGGACAGGGTACACTGAAGCTTTCTTT.

The rearrangement joins TRBV28 to TRBJ2-1; 8 bases agree with TRBD1. Germline V gene sequence: CDR1 MDHEN, CDR2 SYDVKM. This CDR3 is 15 amino acids long. J was trimmed by 3 bases and V by 4 bases; bases with no gene match: 5. CDR3 sequence reads: CASSSSGTGYNEQFF. DNA for the CDR3: TGTGCCAGCAGTTCCTCCGGGACAGGCTACAATGAGCAGTTCTTC.

V is TRBV13 and J is TRBJ2-1; TRBD1 aligns across 7 bases. The V and J ends lost 5 bases and 5 bases, in that order; junction bases with no gene match: 3. CDR3 length: 13 residues. CDR1 and CDR2 from the germline V gene are PRHDT and FYEKMQ (reference sequence). The CDR3 here is CASSQQGNNEQFF. CDR3 coding DNA: TGTGCCAGCAGCCAACAGGGGAACAATGAGCAGTTCTTC.

The table lists this clone with a few counts. The CDR3 reads CASSPRDRVKFF. CDR3 DNA: TGTGCCAGCTCACCTAGGGACAGGGTGAAGTTCTTC. The V and J genes are TRBV18 and TRBJ2-1; 9 bases fit TRBD1. V lost 3 bases to trimming and J lost 14 bases; unmatched junction nucleotides: 5. This CDR3 is 12 amino acids long. Germline CDR1 is KGHSH and CDR2 is LQKENI. The entire variable domain, with the rest obtained from reference TRBV18 and TRBJ2-1, is as follows: NAGVMQNPRHLVRRRGQEARLRCSPMKGHSHVYWYRQLPEEGLKFMVYLQKENIIDESGMPKERFSAEFPKEGPSILRIQQVVRGDSAAYFCASSPRDRVKFFGPGTRLTVL.

This chain connects TRBV6-6 to TRBJ1-3; D not certain. The CDR3 is made up of 15 amino acids. Looked up from germline, CDR1 is MNHNY and CDR2 is SVGAGI (reference sequence). V was pared by 7 bases and J by 1 base, with 14 bases between. CDR3 DNA sequence: TGTGCCAGCAACCCCGCCCCACAGTCTGGAAACACCATATATTTT. Amino acids: CASNPAPQSGNTIYF.

The chain employs TRBV19 and TRBJ2-1; D not certain. Trimming removed 4 bases at V and 8 bases at J, with 12 bases between. Germline CDR1 LNHDA, CDR2 SQIVND (reference sequence). The CDR3 has 13 amino acids. CDR3 bases: TGTGCCAGTAGTACCACGATGAGCGATGAGCAGTTCTTC. It specifies CASSTTMSDEQFF.